This is a list of T cell receptor beta chains from one sample in a study of T cells in Graves' hyperthyroidism and ophthalmopathy. TCRdb called the multiplex PCR reads again in MiXCR, with one record for every CDR3 protein. Among a few hundred thousand distinct CDR3 sequences listed, about an eighth were seen once. What was sequenced was blood. All receptors come from a woman aged 35 to 49 with Graves' ophthalmopathy. Both conserved end residues are part of each CDR3. D genes are given only for firm matches.

D gene: TRBD1; V gene: TRBV12-3/TRBV12-4; J gene: TRBJ1-2; CDR3 protein: CASTSTGVGYTF
D gene: TRBD1; V gene: TRBV27; J gene: TRBJ2-1; CDR3 protein: CASSFGTGVYNEQFF
D gene: TRBD1; V gene: TRBV5-1; J gene: TRBJ2-1; CDR3 protein: CASGAQGIYNDEQFF
D gene: .; V gene: TRBV5-1; J gene: TRBJ2-3; CDR3 protein: CATQEIGSTDTQYF
D gene: .; V gene: TRBV28; J gene: TRBJ1-6; CDR3 protein: CASRITAMYNSPLHF
D gene: TRBD2; V gene: TRBV11-2; J gene: TRBJ2-7; CDR3 protein: CATNSAGGPYEQYF
D gene: .; V gene: TRBV7-2; J gene: TRBJ2-1; CDR3 protein: CALGEQFF
D gene: .; V gene: TRBV14; J gene: TRBJ2-2; CDR3 protein: CASSQGIGNTGELFF
D gene: TRBD2; V gene: TRBV7-9; J gene: TRBJ2-7; CDR3 protein: CASSSPGLPPYEQYF
D gene: TRBD2; V gene: TRBV20-1; J gene: TRBJ2-4; CDR3 protein: CSARVTSEIAKNIQYF
D gene: TRBD2; V gene: TRBV19; J gene: TRBJ2-5; CDR3 protein: CASSLGLAGGHQETQYF
D gene: TRBD2; V gene: TRBV19; J gene: TRBJ2-1; CDR3 protein: CASSTTLSGGVNEQFF
D gene: .; V gene: TRBV4-1; J gene: TRBJ2-3; CDR3 protein: CASSWTASTDTQYF
D gene: .; V gene: TRBV6-2/TRBV6-3; J gene: TRBJ2-1; CDR3 protein: CASSYSGLGQFF
D gene: .; V gene: TRBV5-4; J gene: TRBJ2-7; CDR3 protein: CASSGKTGNQGEQYF
D gene: TRBD2; V gene: TRBV11-2; J gene: TRBJ2-1; CDR3 protein: CASSLDLWTSLAGGPEQFF
D gene: .; V gene: TRBV2; J gene: TRBJ1-6; CDR3 protein: CASSDEIVSSPLHF
D gene: .; V gene: TRBV27; J gene: TRBJ1-1; CDR3 protein: CASSFGDGLTEAFF
D gene: .; V gene: TRBV2; J gene: TRBJ2-5; CDR3 protein: CASSEAVPGDFIPETQYF
D gene: .; V gene: TRBV5-6; J gene: TRBJ2-7; CDR3 protein: CASSVWAGRSYEQYF
D gene: TRBD1; V gene: TRBV28; J gene: TRBJ1-5; CDR3 protein: CASSQTGPSNQPQHF
D gene: .; V gene: TRBV20-1; J gene: TRBJ2-7; CDR3 protein: CSALLGSDEQYF
D gene: TRBD2; V gene: TRBV14; J gene: TRBJ2-3; CDR3 protein: CASSQLSGGGDTQYF
D gene: .; V gene: TRBV7-8; J gene: TRBJ2-5; CDR3 protein: CASSLNQGRETQYF
D gene: TRBD2; V gene: TRBV7-8; J gene: TRBJ2-1; CDR3 protein: CASSLEVAGGRGQFF
D gene: .; V gene: TRBV20-1; J gene: TRBJ1-2; CDR3 protein: CSARVRGDYGYTF
D gene: .; V gene: TRBV11-2; J gene: TRBJ2-5; CDR3 protein: CASSLVGGVETQYF
D gene: .; V gene: TRBV29-1; J gene: TRBJ2-6; CDR3 protein: CSVGVSGANVLTF
D gene: .; V gene: TRBV2; J gene: TRBJ2-3; CDR3 protein: CASSVSPEGDTDTQYF
D gene: .; V gene: TRBV5-4; J gene: TRBJ2-7; CDR3 protein: CASSLEQGSYEQYF
D gene: .; V gene: TRBV20-1; J gene: TRBJ1-1; CDR3 protein: CSAKKGGVPEAFF
D gene: .; V gene: TRBV7-2; J gene: TRBJ2-3; CDR3 protein: CASSFPSTDTQYF
D gene: .; V gene: TRBV20-1; J gene: TRBJ2-2; CDR3 protein: CSAIDNRETGELFF
D gene: .; V gene: TRBV20-1; J gene: TRBJ1-1; CDR3 protein: CSATRVVGNTEAFF
D gene: TRBD2; V gene: TRBV11-3; J gene: TRBJ2-1; CDR3 protein: CASSLVLAGPSSYNEQFF
D gene: TRBD2; V gene: TRBV7-3; J gene: TRBJ2-7; CDR3 protein: CASSLCCAGALSSYEQYF
D gene: TRBD1; V gene: TRBV3-1; J gene: TRBJ1-1; CDR3 protein: CASSPRTGQGSGAFF
D gene: .; V gene: TRBV25-1; J gene: TRBJ1-2; CDR3 protein: CASSESGVYYGYTF